A few counts support the clone carrying this T cell receptor beta chain. The antigen is unknown. The read is 3 residues too short to cover the CDR3 end, so that end is filled in from the germline J gene. The CDR3 runs to 14 residues. V lost 4 bases and J 2 bases, leaving 12 bases between the germline ends. Germline loops: CDR1 SGHTA, CDR2 FQGNSA. Sequencing input was equivalent genomic DNA from CVID and controls. The protocol was immunoSEQ multiplex PCR, while the TCRdb copy is restricted to in-frame clones and leaves out a portion. The sample is made up of about 42,000 clones, none counted only once. This sample was taken from a study of T cell clonality in common variable immunodeficiency. Whole-study results and caveats: Reportedly, TCR beta sequences from common variable immunodeficiency showed fewer deletions and N-nucleotide insertions. T cell subpopulation sequencing would be needed to explain CVID clonality.

CVID subjects had received replacement immunoglobulin for at least one year. The sample consisted of peripheral blood mononuclear cells. The chain recombines TRBV7-2 with TRBJ2-7; possible D gene TRBD2, 6 bases. The clonotype was recovered from a human donor with common variable immunodeficiency. The part of the CDR3 DNA that was read is TGTGCCAGCAGCTCCCTTGGGGGGACCTACGAG. Residues: CASSSLGGTYE. The entire CDR3 protein is CASSSLGGTYEQYF.